This TCR beta chain stems from a study of blood T cell repertoires in COVID-19. Generated by immunoSEQ multiplex PCR, the TCRdb table keeps only in-frame clones and is missing some. The sample holds 400,000 to 500,000 clones, 70% to 90% seen once. Participants were placed into cohorts based on the clinical history they reported. CDR3 length equals 13 residues. V was pared by 3 bases and J by 8 bases, with 13 bases between. From germline, CDR1 is LNHDA and CDR2 SQIVND (reference sequence). The clonotype originates from a woman aged 40 to 50 who had recovered from COVID-19. The sample taken for sequencing was PBMCs or T cells enriched from blood (not recorded which). The chain carries TRBV19 and TRBJ1-2; D gene ambiguous. The CDR3 spells CASSMSEQSGYTF. In nucleotides, the CDR3 is TGTGCCAGTAGTATGTCGGAACAGTCAGGCTACACCTTC.